This entry features one T cell receptor beta chain sequence. Antigen specificity is unknown. This sample was included in a study of T cells in Graves' hyperthyroidism and ophthalmopathy. Uncontrolled infections, other autoimmune diseases, pregnancy or lactation led to exclusion of patients. Overall study findings and caveats: Ophthalmopathy and stable hyperthyroidism were told apart by a 13 V-J model. Among thyroid clonotypes expanded above 0.001, most also appeared in blood.

RNA transcripts gave rise to amplified TCR beta CDR3 regions. In the first-round RT-PCR of the TCR CDR3, the HTBI primer set was used. TCRdb reanalysed the multiplex PCR reads using MiXCR and keeps one entry per CDR3 protein. The table shows approximately 640,000 distinct CDR3 sequences, with roughly a sixth occurring only once. The length of the CDR3 is 16 residues. Trimming removed 3 bases at V and 3 bases at J, with 14 bases between. Germline V gene data show CDR1 as SGHAT and CDR2 as FQNNGV. The TCR comes from a man aged 45 to 65 with Graves' hyperthyroidism. The sequencing sample was made of blood. The V gene is TRBV11-2, the J gene TRBJ2-2, with D possibly matching TRBD1 (6 bases). CDR3 bases: TGTGCCAGCAGCTTGGAAGCAGGGGCGGACACCGGGGAGCTGTTTTTT. Translation gives CASSLEAGADTGELFF.